These T cell receptor beta chains were read from a single sample in a study of technical replicates of blood from a handful of donors. Measured with immunoSEQ multiplex PCR; TCRdb has only the in-frame clones, and not every one. The sample has about 74,000 clones; 85% to 95% are singletons. Sequencing was performed on T cells isolated from PBMCs. Source of these receptors: a human donor in good health. Both conserved end residues are trimmed from each CDR3. Fields, in order: J gene, clone size, V gene, CDR3 length, CDR3 protein. Some rows mark clone size as missing; the rest say once, few, many or name a class of expanded clone.

>TRBJ1-2|.|TRBV6-1|14
ASSEGQGALNYGYT
>TRBJ2-1|.|TRBV18|12
ASSYGQGYNEQF
>TRBJ2-3|.|TRBV9|11
ASSVLSGDTQY
>TRBJ1-1|.|TRBV10-3|11
AISPNLNTEAF
>TRBJ2-1|.|TRBV11-2|13
ASSQIAGSYNEQF
>TRBJ1-4|.|TRBV28|9
ASRLGEKLF
>TRBJ1-3|.|TRBV19|11
ASISRGGNTIY
>TRBJ1-2|.|TRBV30|14
AWRKEGYWGNYGYT
>TRBJ2-7|.|TRBV19|13
ASRLPTSGGYEQY
>TRBJ2-2|.|TRBV27|10
ASCAHTGELF
>TRBJ2-7|.|TRBV27|16
ASSLYPWGQKAPYEQY
>TRBJ2-1|.|TRBV30|10
AWSDSHNEQF
>TRBJ1-6|.|TRBV2|13
ASSVGSSYNSPLH
>TRBJ2-7|once|TRBV4-1|12
ASSHRQGPYEQY
>TRBJ2-2|.|TRBV7-9|13
ASSLWDSYTGELF
>TRBJ1-1|.|TRBV7-6|10
ASSLLGAEAF
>TRBJ2-2|once|TRBV4-1|13
ASSQQGANTGELF
>TRBJ2-5|.|TRBV2|10
ASLLTSENQY
>TRBJ2-2|.|TRBV27|14
ATGTGVPLNTGELF
>TRBJ1-5|.|TRBV7-2|16
ASSLVGVGTGINQPQH
>TRBJ1-3|once|TRBV23-1|14
ASSQLTGSSGNTIY
>TRBJ1-1|once|TRBV9|12
ASSPSNRNTEAF
>TRBJ1-2|.|TRBV19|8
ASRSGGYT
>TRBJ2-1|.|TRBV7-3|14
ASSPGGLSSYNEQF